The next 20 T cell receptor beta chains were all read from a single sample in a study of response to subunit inactivated influenza vaccine. Each CDR3 protein is one row after TCRdb ran MiXCR on the RT-PCR reads. This table has about 190,000 distinct CDR3 sequences, approximately 15% appearing once. The specimen was CD8+ T cells sorted from PBMCs, collected approximately 5 days after vaccination. The receptors come from a man in his forties or fifties who received an inactivated influenza vaccine.

This clonotype occurred a few times. This chain connects TRBV5-6 to TRBJ2-7, with D possibly matching TRBD1 (6 bases). The CDR3 consists of 12 residues. Deletions cut 5 bases from V and 6 bases from J, with 12 bases between. The germline gives CDR1 SGHDT, CDR2 YYEEEE. The CDR3 nucleotides read TGTGCCAGCAGTACCGGGACACTCGAGCAGTACTTC. The encoded protein is CASSTGTLEQYF. Looking up the rest from reference TRBV5-6 and TRBJ2-7 gives the full variable domain: DAGVTQSPTHLIKTRGQQVTLRCSPKSGHDTVSWYQQALGQGPQFIFQYYEEEERQRGNFPDRFSGHQFPNYSSELNVNALLLGDSALYLCASSTGTLEQYFGPGTRLTVT.

Only a few counts were recorded for this clonotype. CDR3 region: CASSIDRGTGNYEQYF. The CDR3 region has the DNA TGTGCCAGTAGTATAGATCGAGGGACAGGAAACTACGAGCAGTACTTC. The V gene is TRBV19, the J gene TRBJ2-7; 8 bases fit TRBD1. The CDR3 runs to 16 residues. The ends lost 0 bases at V and 3 bases at J; junction bases unmatched: 7. CDR1 and CDR2 (germline): LNHDA, SQIVND (reference sequence). Using reference TRBV19 and TRBJ2-7 for the parts outside the CDR3, the full variable domain is DGGITQSPKYLFRKEGQNVTLSCEQNLNHDAMYWYRQDPGQGLRLIYYSQIVNDFQKGDIAEGYSVSREKKESFPLTVTSAQKNPTAFYLCASSIDRGTGNYEQYFGPGTRLTVT.

The rearrangement joins TRBV4-2 to TRBJ1-1; a weak D match, TRBD1 (5 bases). CDR3 length: 16 residues. Germline V gene sequence: CDR1 LGHNA, CDR2 YNFKEQ. V gave up 1 base and J gave up 2 bases, with 14 bases separating them. CDR3 coding DNA: TGTGCCAGCAGCCAAGCCCGGGACGGGGATAACACTGAAGCTTTCTTT. This translates into CASSQARDGDNTEAFF.

The chain couples TRBV10-3 to TRBJ2-7, with D unclear. V gave up 3 bases and J gave up 3 bases, with 3 bases separating them. Germline V gives CDR1 ENHRY, CDR2 SYGVKD. The CDR3 spans 11 residues. The CDR3: CAISDVYEQYF. The CDR3 DNA sequence: TGTGCCATCAGTGATGTCTACGAGCAGTACTTC.

At least ten counts were recorded for this clonotype. V gene TRBV29-1 combines with J gene TRBJ2-3; D is ambiguous. V was pared by 0 bases and J by 0 bases, with 10 bases between. The length of the CDR3 is 15 residues. From germline, CDR1 is SQVTM and CDR2 ANQGSEA. The CDR3 loop reads CSVEDLGRSTDTQYF. DNA for the CDR3: TGCAGCGTTGAAGATCTGGGCCGCAGCACAGATACGCAGTATTTT.

This clonotype has a handful of counts. The chain employs TRBV6-1 and TRBJ1-6; weak D call: TRBD1 (6 bases). This CDR3 is built from 16 residues. The V and J ends lost 7 bases and 8 bases respectively, with 21 bases between them. Germline CDR1 and CDR2: MNHNS and SASEGT. The CDR3 sequence: CASTPSRGGFDSPLHF. The CDR3 DNA sequence: TGTGCCAGCACTCCTTCCAGAGGGGGGTTTGATTCACCCCTCCACTTT.

The V and J genes are TRBV27 and TRBJ2-5; D unresolved. Germline-derived CDR1 and CDR2 are MNHEY and SMNVEV (reference sequence). The CDR3 length is 13 residues. Trimming left V 6 bases short and J 4 bases short, with 12 bases between. The CDR3 DNA is TGTGCCAGCAGCTACCACATAGCAGAGACCCAGTACTTC. The encoded protein is CASSYHIAETQYF.

This clonotype has only a few counts. The V gene is TRBV10-3, the J gene TRBJ2-7; D assignment may be TRBD1 or TRBD2 (5 bases each). With 1 base removed from V and 0 bases from J, the gap between germline ends came to 22 bases. Germline loops: CDR1 ENHRY, CDR2 SYGVKD. CDR3 length: 19 residues. This CDR3 reads CAISELAGRVSQYSYEQYF. The CDR3 DNA reads TGTGCCATCAGTGAGTTGGCAGGGCGGGTCTCGCAGTACTCCTACGAGCAGTACTTC.

This clonotype was observed many times. This rearrangement joins TRBV4-2 to TRBJ2-7; 7 nucleotides line up with TRBD1. V gave up 2 bases and J gave up 7 bases; unmatched junction bases: 11. This CDR3 is built from 15 residues. Germline CDR1 is LGHNA and CDR2 is YNFKEQ. The CDR3 loop reads CASSQFPGQAREQYF. CDR3 DNA sequence: TGTGCCAGCAGCCAATTTCCCGGACAGGCCCGTGAGCAGTACTTC.

This clonotype was seen only a few times. The chain carries TRBV29-1 and TRBJ2-6, with 8 bases aligning to TRBD1. CDR3 length: 17 amino acids. V was clipped by 0 bases and J by 2 bases; unmatched bases: 6. Germline V gene data show CDR1 as SQVTM and CDR2 as ANQGSEA. CDR3 in amino acids: CSVEERPDRAGANVLTF. CDR3 nucleotide sequence: TGCAGCGTTGAAGAACGCCCGGACAGGGCTGGGGCCAACGTCCTGACTTTC.

The chain is built from TRBV6-2 or TRBV6-3 and TRBJ1-5; TRBD1 matches at 7 bases. J was trimmed by 2 bases and V by 7 bases; bases with no gene match: 5. The CDR3 is 14 residues long. Germline V gene data show CDR1 as MNHEY and CDR2 as SVGEGT. CDR3 in amino acids: CASNRGGGNQPQHF. CDR3 nucleotides: TGTGCCAGCAATAGAGGGGGCGGCAATCAGCCCCAGCATTTT.

This clonotype was seen a few times. The rearrangement uses TRBV4-2 and TRBJ1-1; the D is unclear. V was pared by 0 bases and J by 1 base, with 9 bases between. There are 15 residues in the CDR3. Germline-derived CDR1 and CDR2 are LGHNA and YNFKEQ. In DNA form, the CDR3 reads TGTGCCAGCAGCCAAGAGATCTGGGCGAACACTGAAGCTTTCTTT. It is translated as CASSQEIWANTEAFF.

About this clonotype: A single base separates this from a much larger clone, so it may be a read error. The gene calls are TRBV9 and TRBJ2-5, with 7 nucleotides matching TRBD1. CDR1 is SGDLS and CDR2 is YYNGEE in the germline V gene. The length of the CDR3 is 14 residues. DNA of the CDR3: TGTGGCAGCAGCACTGGGACAGTCCAAGAGACCCAGTACTTC. As protein: CGSSTGTVQETQYF.

The rearrangement joins TRBV11-2 to TRBJ1-1, with D perhaps matching TRBD1 (5 bases). The CDR3 covers 13 residues. Germline CDR1 is SGHAT and CDR2 is FQNNGV. Trimming removed 0 bases at V and 6 bases at J, with 8 bases between. The CDR3 nucleotides read TGTGCCAGCAGCTTAGATGCAGGGCCTGAAGCTTTCTTT. Translating gives CASSLDAGPEAFF. Filled out from reference TRBV11-2 and TRBJ1-1, the complete variable domain reads EAGVAQSPRYKIIEKRQSVAFWCNPISGHATLYWYQQILGQGPKLLIQFQNNGVVDDSQLPKDRFSAERLKGVDSTLKIQPAKLEDSAVYLCASSLDAGPEAFFGQGTRLTVV.

V gene TRBV6-6 combines with J gene TRBJ1-1; maybe TRBD1 (5 bases). There are 11 residues in the CDR3. Germline CDR1 is MNHNY and CDR2 is SVGAGI (reference sequence). V lost 8 bases and J lost 13, with 17 bases in between. The CDR3: CASSGGGQGFF. DNA of the CDR3: TGTGCCAGCTCCGGGGGAGGGCAGGGTTTCTTT.

This clonotype was detected ten times or more. The genes are TRBV29-1 and TRBJ2-1; D not certain. V was trimmed by 6 bases and J by 0 bases, leaving 15 bases between them. The CDR3 is 15 amino acids. The germline V gene encodes CDR1 SQVTM and CDR2 ANQGSEA. The CDR3 DNA reads TGCAGCGTCCCTGGGCAGCTCTTCTCCTACAATGAGCAGTTCTTC. Translation gives CSVPGQLFSYNEQFF.

On this clonotype itself: The CDR3 carries no conserved terminal phenylalanine or tryptophan, so it likely arises from a read error. The chain links TRBV7-6 to TRBJ1-5, with a tentative D call TRBD1 (5 bases). Germline CDR1 and CDR2: SGHVS and FNYEAQ. V shed 5 bases and J shed 3 bases, with 8 bases lying between them. There are 13 residues in the CDR3. The CDR3 DNA is TGTGCCAGCAGCAGGGGTTTCAATCAGCCCCAGCATTTA. This encodes CASSRGFNQPQHL.

The V call is TRBV24-1, the J call TRBJ2-5, with D perhaps matching TRBD1 (5 bases). The CDR3 is 17 residues long. Germline V CDR1 and CDR2: KGHDR, SFDVKD. Trimming took off 5 bases at V and 0 bases at J, with 18 bases between the two ends. The CDR3 DNA follows: TGTGCCACCAGTGCGAGGCTCGGACACACCAACCAAGAGACCCAGTACTTC. Translating it yields CATSARLGHTNQETQYF.

V is TRBV19 and J is TRBJ2-1; TRBD2 matches 10 bases. The V gene's germline CDR1 is LNHDA and CDR2 SQIVND (reference sequence). J lost 7 bases, V lost 3 bases, and 9 bases had no gene match. This CDR3 is 16 amino acids long. CDR3 bases: TGTGCCAGTAGTATCGCTAGCGGGGGAGGGTTAAATGAGCAGTTCTTC. Amino acids: CASSIASGGGLNEQFF.

This clonotype has at least ten counts. The chain has TRBV12-3 or TRBV12-4 and TRBJ2-5, with TRBD2 as a possible D gene (5 bases). V was shortened by 5 bases and J by 3 bases, with 10 bases between the two germline ends. The CDR3 runs 13 residues. The DNA for the CDR3 is TGTGCCAGCAGTACCGACGGGGAAGAGACCCAGTACTTC. Translating it yields CASSTDGEETQYF.